The 9 T cell receptor beta chains below all came from one sample that was sequenced in a study of T cell responses to AZD1222 COVID-19 vaccine. TCRdb's copy holds only in-frame clones and misses some; the assay was immunoSEQ multiplex PCR. The sample lists over 60,000 clones, over 75% occurring once. The material sequenced was peripheral blood, taken on day 0 of AZD1222 vaccination. The source is an adult in good health.

J is TRBJ2-1 and V is TRBV7-9; TRBD2 aligns across 9 bases. This CDR3 region has 15 residues. Trimming at V came to 5 bases and at J to 9 bases, leaving 11 bases not matched to a gene. Germline-derived CDR1 and CDR2 are SEHNR and FQNEAQ (reference sequence). CDR3 nucleotide sequence: TGTGCCAGCAGCCGACACGCGGGGGGGCCGGGTGAGCAGTTCTTC. Its translation: CASSRHAGGPGEQFF.

This chain uses TRBV30 with TRBJ2-1, with TRBD2 as a possible D gene (5 bases). Germline V lookup: CDR1 GTSNPN, CDR2 SVGIG (reference sequence). Deletions cut 4 bases from V and 6 bases from J, with 13 bases between. The CDR3 length is 13 residues. CDR3 bases: TGTGCCTGGAATCCGGGATTCGGCAATGAGCAGTTCTTC. Encoded protein: CAWNPGFGNEQFF.

V and J are TRBV10-2 and TRBJ1-2, with 10 positions matching TRBD1. The CDR3 is made up of 15 amino acids. Germline trimming cut 4 bases from V and 2 bases from J; bases unmatched to any gene: 4. In germline, CDR1 is WSHSY, CDR2 SAAADI. CDR3 region: CASSAATGGNYGYTF. CDR3 nucleotide sequence: TGCGCCAGCAGTGCGGCGACAGGGGGCAACTATGGCTACACCTTC.

This chain uses TRBV9 with TRBJ2-1; the D gene could be TRBD1 or TRBD2 (5 bases each). The germline CDR1 and CDR2 sequences are SGDLS and YYNGEE. The length of the CDR3 is 18 residues. Trimming cost V 3 bases and J 0 bases, with 19 bases left between them. CDR3 amino acids: CASSAPRGDLSSYNEQFF. DNA for the CDR3: TGTGCCAGCAGCGCTCCCCGAGGGGACCTAAGCTCCTACAATGAGCAGTTCTTC.

The chain combines TRBV6-4 with TRBJ1-2; D is perhaps TRBD1 (5 bases). Trimming cost V 4 bases and J 0 bases, with 9 bases left between them. The germline V gene encodes CDR1 MRHNA and CDR2 SNTAGT. This CDR3 is 14 amino acids long. In DNA, the CDR3 is TGTGCCAGCAGTGCGGGGCCCTCTAACTATGGCTACACCTTC. Translated: CASSAGPSNYGYTF.

The rearrangement uses TRBV7-2 and TRBJ1-1, with D uncertain. CDR1 and CDR2 from the germline V gene are SGHTA and FQGNSA. Trimming stripped 2 bases from V and 4 bases from J, with 11 bases between. The CDR3 is 14 amino acids. DNA of the CDR3: TGTGCCAGCAGCTTAAGCCTTCTTGGCACTGAAGCTTTCTTT. This translates into CASSLSLLGTEAFF.

V usage is TRBV2 and J usage is TRBJ1-1; D gene ambiguous. With 5 bases removed from V and 2 bases from J, the gap between germline ends came to 12 bases. Germline V gives CDR1 SNHLY, CDR2 FYNNEI. The CDR3 has 14 residues. The CDR3 spells CASSPGRPNTEAFF. The CDR3 nucleotides are TGTGCCAGCAGTCCTGGCCGCCCCAACACTGAAGCTTTCTTT.

This chain uses TRBV12-3 or TRBV12-4 with TRBJ2-1; unclear D gene. This CDR3 comprises 11 residues. Trimming removed 6 bases at V and 10 bases at J, with 10 bases between. This CDR3 reads CASSPKEEQFF. The CDR3 region has the DNA TGTGCCAGCAGCCCAAAGGAGGAGCAGTTCTTC.

The rearrangement links TRBV7-9 to TRBJ1-3; D gene ambiguous. Trimming removed 0 bases at V and 0 bases at J, with 6 bases between. This CDR3 spans 15 amino acids. Germline V lookup: CDR1 SEHNR, CDR2 FQNEAQ (reference sequence). CDR3: CASSLALDSGNTIYF. The CDR3 DNA sequence: TGTGCCAGCAGCTTAGCGCTGGACTCTGGAAACACCATATATTTT.